This is a list of T cell receptor beta chains from one sample in a study of graft-versus-host responses after intestinal transplantation. Profiled with immunoSEQ multiplex PCR; TCRdb holds only in-frame clones, not every one. The table shows nearly 100,000 clones, with over 75% occurring only once. This sample comprised PBMCs, obtained just under 460 days after intestinal transplant. The receptor set was obtained from a human patient who received an intestinal transplant, so some T cells may come from the graft donor. Both conserved end residues are part of each CDR3. Fields, in order: D gene, V gene, clone size, J gene, CDR3 protein, CDR3 DNA. A D gene is named only where the DNA matches it firmly. The listing skips clone size in some rows; elsewhere it reads once, few, many or a size class.

>.|TRBV19|.|TRBJ1-1
CASSRVAGFEAFF
TGTGCCAGTAGTAGGGTGGCAGGGTTTGAAGCTTTCTTT
>.|TRBV5-6|.|TRBJ2-1
CASSLPAGEQFF
TGTGCCAGCAGCTTGCCTGCCGGGGAGCAGTTCTTC
>TRBD1|TRBV5-4|.|TRBJ2-7
CASSTDRGYEQYF
TGTGCCAGCAGCACGGACAGGGGCTACGAGCAGTACTTC
>TRBD2|TRBV18|.|TRBJ2-7
CASSPHGGGAEDEQYF
TGTGCCAGCTCACCACATGGCGGGGGGGCAGAAGACGAGCAGTACTTC
>.|TRBV10-3|.|TRBJ1-1
CAIIGVMNTEAFF
TGTGCCATCATAGGAGTCATGAACACTGAAGCTTTCTTT
>.|TRBV9|.|TRBJ2-2
CASTSRLSESYGELFF
TGTGCCAGCACGTCTAGGCTCTCGGAGTCGTACGGGGAGCTGTTTTTT
>.|TRBV9|.|TRBJ2-3
CASSVEGGGDTQYF
TGTGCCAGCAGCGTAGAGGGGGGCGGGGATACGCAGTATTTT
>.|TRBV12-5|.|TRBJ1-1
CASAPRNTEAFF
TGTGCTAGTGCCCCGAGGAACACTGAAGCTTTCTTT
>TRBD2|TRBV7-9|.|TRBJ2-7
CASSSHSPAGASYEQYF
TGTGCCAGCAGCTCCCATTCTCCAGCGGGGGCCTCCTACGAGCAGTACTTC
>TRBD1|TRBV6-1|.|TRBJ2-2
CASSVGQGTTTGELFF
TGTGCCAGCAGTGTGGGACAGGGGACAACAACCGGGGAGCTGTTTTTT
>TRBD2|TRBV6-1|.|TRBJ2-7
CASTVRGGLTYEQYF
TGTGCCAGCACCGTTCGCGGGGGACTAACCTACGAGCAGTACTTC
>.|TRBV7-2|few|TRBJ1-5
CASSPGLYGGNQPQHF
TGTGCCAGCAGCCCCGGACTCTACGGGGGCAATCAGCCCCAGCATTTT
>.|TRBV7-8|.|TRBJ2-6
CASSSDTSELWANVLTF
TGTGCCAGCAGCTCGGACACCTCGGAGCTCTGGGCCAACGTCCTGACTTTC
>.|TRBV2|.|TRBJ2-2
CASSRALELFF
TGTGCCAGCAGTCGGGCTTTGGAGCTGTTTTTT
>.|TRBV25-1|.|TRBJ2-1
CAGRDLNNEQFF
TGTGCCGGACGGGACTTAAACAATGAGCAGTTCTTC
>.|TRBV6-5|once|TRBJ1-6
CASRGGLPGGSPLHF
TGTGCCAGCAGAGGGGGTCTGCCAGGAGGATCACCCCTCCACTTT
>.|TRBV5-1|once|TRBJ1-2
CASSVGANYGYTF
TGCGCCAGCAGCGTGGGGGCCAACTATGGCTACACCTTC
>.|TRBV5-6|.|TRBJ1-1
CASSLDRRATEAFF
TGTGCCAGCAGCTTGGACAGGCGTGCCACTGAAGCTTTCTTT
>TRBD1|TRBV7-2|.|TRBJ1-2
CASSTGGGGYTF
TGTGCCAGCAGTACGGGAGGGGGCGGCTACACCTTC
>.|TRBV15|.|TRBJ2-5
CATSLYLQETQYF
TGTGCCACCAGCCTATATTTGCAAGAGACCCAGTACTTC
>TRBD1|TRBV6-5|.|TRBJ2-3
CASKEGAIGDTQYF
TGTGCCAGCAAAGAGGGGGCTATTGGGGATACGCAGTATTTT
>.|TRBV5-4|.|TRBJ2-5
CASSLSGAQETQYF
TGTGCCAGCAGCTTGTCGGGGGCCCAAGAGACCCAGTACTTC
>TRBD1|TRBV19|.|TRBJ1-1
CASSGTGGISEAFF
TGTGCCAGTTCTGGGACAGGGGGGATCTCTGAAGCTTTCTTT
>TRBD1|TRBV25-1|.|TRBJ1-2
CASSEWGQGQTMRYTF
TGTGCCAGCAGTGAATGGGGACAGGGTCAGACTATGCGATACACCTTC
>TRBD1|TRBV9|once|TRBJ1-2
CASSVVTGSGYTF
TGTGCCAGCAGCGTAGTGACAGGGAGTGGCTACACCTTC
>.|TRBV6-5|once|TRBJ1-6
CASSYGSPLHF
TGTGCCAGCAGTTATGGTTCACCCCTCCACTTT
>TRBD1|TRBV10-1|.|TRBJ2-2
CASSGTGRTGELFF
TGCGCCAGCAGTGGGACAGGGCGAACCGGGGAGCTGTTTTTT
>.|TRBV5-8|once|TRBJ2-4
CASSAERLAKNIQYF
TGTGCCAGCAGCGCCGAACGTTTAGCCAAAAACATTCAGTACTTC
>TRBD2|TRBV5-4|.|TRBJ2-5
CASSGGDGRLYQETQYF
TGTGCCAGCAGCGGGGGGGATGGGCGGTTGTACCAAGAGACCCAGTACTTC
>.|TRBV2|.|TRBJ2-5
CASDSTGSWETQYF
TGTGCCAGCGATAGCACAGGGTCATGGGAGACCCAGTACTTC
>.|TRBV6-1|.|TRBJ1-5
CASTEGGGNQPQHF
TGTGCCAGCACCGAGGGTGGTGGCAATCAGCCCCAGCATTTT
>.|TRBV18|.|TRBJ1-1
CASSPGEGSPEAFF
TGTGCCAGCTCACCAGGGGAGGGCTCCCCTGAAGCTTTCTTT
>.|TRBV13|few|TRBJ2-7
CASSFGQTYEQYF
TGTGCCAGCAGCTTCGGACAGACCTACGAGCAGTACTTC
>.|TRBV7-9|.|TRBJ1-1
CASSLLTGGLGTEAFF
TGTGCCAGCAGCTTATTGACCGGGGGCCTGGGGACTGAAGCTTTCTTT
>.|TRBV10-1|once|TRBJ2-7
CASSDHRRNQQYF
TGCGCCAGCAGTGATCATCGACGGAATCAACAGTACTTC
>TRBD1|TRBV2|.|TRBJ1-6
CASSPGQGISNSPLHF
TGTGCCAGCAGTCCGGGACAGGGGATATCTAATTCACCCCTCCACTTT
>.|TRBV27|few|TRBJ1-1
CASSLAGNTEAFF
TGTGCCAGCAGCCTGGCGGGGAACACTGAAGCTTTCTTT
>.|TRBV6-5|.|TRBJ2-7
CASSYLFGVSSYEQYF
TGTGCCAGCAGTTACTTATTTGGAGTGAGCTCCTACGAGCAGTACTTC
>.|TRBV9|.|TRBJ2-6
CASTPSGTGSGANVLTF
TGTGCCAGCACCCCCTCGGGAACAGGGTCTGGGGCCAACGTCCTGACTTTC
>.|TRBV5-7|once|TRBJ1-1
CASSFPVGDTEAFF
TGTGCCAGCAGCTTTCCCGTCGGGGACACTGAAGCTTTCTTT
>.|TRBV6-4|.|TRBJ2-3
CASSSHRDVDTQYF
TGTGCCAGCAGTTCTCACCGGGACGTAGATACGCAGTATTTT